The clone carrying this TCR beta chain was observed at least ten times. The data originate from a study of read filtering for tumor transcriptome and immune sequencing. About the research overall: The cohort had 17 men and approximately 15 women aged about 45 to 80, mean around 66 years.

From 400 to 450 ng of RNA, a library with molecular barcoded alpha/delta and beta/gamma adaptors was made. One entry per CDR3 protein, called by TCRdb with MiXCR from the reads. The table lists about 86,000 distinct CDR3 sequences, roughly an eighth of them singletons, with 14% to 15% in the top ten. After removal of 6 bases from V and 0 bases from J, the junction contained 4 bases not matched to a gene. This CDR3 contains 16 residues. Germline loops: CDR1 MNHEY, CDR2 SMNVEV (reference sequence). Sampling of bone marrow took place during active disease in every patient. J is TRBJ2-6 and V is TRBV27, with 8 positions matching TRBD2. The TCR was taken from a donor aged 40 or older with multiple myeloma. The sequenced material came from a population of CD138-negative cells sorted from bone marrow. CDR3 sequence (DNA): TGTGCCAGCAGGGGACTAGTTGCCTCTGGGGCCAACGTCCTGACTTTC. This codes for CASRGLVASGANVLTF. The entire variable domain, with the rest obtained from reference TRBV27 and TRBJ2-6, is as follows: EAQVTQNPRYLITVTGKKLTVTCSQNMNHEYMSWYRQDPGLGLRQIYYSMNVEVTDKGDVPEGYKVSRKEKRNFPLILESPSPNQTSLYFCASRGLVASGANVLTFGAGSRLTVL.